This T cell receptor (beta chain) comes out of a study of T cell clones after liver transplantation. Overall study context: Without induction therapy, subjects received standard immunosuppression until 12-24 months post-transplant.

TCRdb's table, derived via immunoSEQ multiplex PCR, lists solely in-frame clones and lacks some. The table has roughly 62,000 clones, 70% seen once. This clone was seen a single time. The CDR3 consists of 14 residues. Germline V gene data show CDR1 as SGHTA and CDR2 as FQGNSA. Trimming stripped 2 bases from V and 7 bases from J, with 14 bases between. The TCR originated in a human patient who received a liver transplant. These T cells may partly come from the graft donor. The sample in question was CD4+ T cells from blood, obtained at the approximately 15-month timepoint. The chain has TRBV7-2 and TRBJ1-2; D is uncertain. The CDR3 coding sequence is TGTGCCAGCAGCTTACCGAATAAGGACGGTGGCTACACCTTC. As protein: CASSLPNKDGGYTF.